Given below is one TCR beta chain in context. Its antigen is not identified. This entry comes from a study of cytomegalovirus exposure and HLA in healthy donors. Broader study findings: A later analysis by the authors found several of the most significant clusters apparently linked to common viral pathogens.

Amplification used 60 Vbeta primers and 13 Jbeta primers. Profiled with immunoSEQ multiplex PCR; TCRdb holds only in-frame clones, not every one. The repertoire holds around 190,000 clones, with 65% to 85% as singletons. The TCR sequence derives from a woman aged 18-35 years in good health and CMV-seronegative. Sequences were obtained from PBMCs.

The CDR3 sequence: CASSGGTAVYSNQPQHF. DNA of the CDR3: TGTGCCAGCAGTGGGGGGACAGCTGTATATAGCAATCAGCCCCAGCATTTT. The chain uses TRBV2 and TRBJ1-5; 7 bases map to TRBD1. Germline lookup yields CDR1 SNHLY and CDR2 FYNNEI. The CDR3 has 17 amino acids. Trimming took 4 bases from V and 0 from J; bases not matched to a gene: 9.